The 30 T cell receptor beta chains listed next were all sequenced from one sample in a study of identical twins. In TCRdb, the 5' RACE reads were re-called with MiXCR into one record per CDR3 protein. The top ten clones hold around 8.9% of a sample with hundreds of thousands of distinct CDR3 sequences, roughly an eighth of them seen once. Sequenced material: memory (CD45RO+) T cells sorted from blood. The source of these receptors is a woman between 18 and 29 years old in good health.

This clonotype was detected only a few times. The gene calls are TRBV5-1 and TRBJ1-6; maybe TRBD1 (6 bases). Germline V gives CDR1 SGHRS, CDR2 YFSETQ. The V gene lost 4 bases and the J gene lost 0 bases, with 14 bases spanning the gap. This CDR3 has 17 residues. The CDR3 coding sequence is TGCGCCAGCAGCCCAACGCGGGGGCCCTCCTATAATTCACCCCTCCACTTT. Translated, it gives CASSPTRGPSYNSPLHF.

This clonotype occurred a few times. The chain has TRBV7-2 and TRBJ1-2; D is unresolved. The ends were cut back, 1 base at V and 6 bases at J, with 12 bases in the middle. This CDR3 contains 14 residues. Looked up from germline, CDR1 is SGHTA and CDR2 is FQGNSA. CDR3 region: CASSLEAGRDGYTF. The CDR3 nucleotides read TGTGCCAGCAGCTTAGAAGCTGGGAGGGATGGCTACACCTTC.

V is TRBV10-3 and J is TRBJ1-1; D is possibly TRBD1 (5 bases). Germline values: CDR1 ENHRY, CDR2 SYGVKD. This CDR3 is built from 14 residues. V gave up 4 bases and J gave up 8 bases, with 17 bases separating them. The CDR3 DNA follows: TGTGCCATCAGTGGGGACCAGGGAGAGGTAGAAGCTTTCTTT. This gives the protein CAISGDQGEVEAFF.

This clonotype has ten or more counts. The gene calls are TRBV9 and TRBJ2-3, with D hard to call. The V end was cut by 0 bases, the J end by 4 bases, with 6 bases between. The length of the CDR3 is 13 residues. The germline CDR1 and CDR2 sequences are SGDLS and YYNGEE. CDR3 coding DNA: TGTGCCAGCAGCGTAGACGGAGCAGATACGCAGTATTTT. Its translation: CASSVDGADTQYF. Full variable domain (remainder filled in from reference TRBV9 and TRBJ2-3): DSGVTQTPKHLITATGQRVTLRCSPRSGDLSVYWYQQSLDQGLQFLIQYYNGEERAKGNILERFSAQQFPDLHSELNLSSLELGDSALYFCASSVDGADTQYFGPGTRLTVL.

This clonotype was counted ten times or more. At one boundary the junction diverges from the germline segment, which might be a read error. The chain joins TRBV9 to TRBJ2-1, with D possibly called TRBD1 or TRBD2 (5 bases each). The CDR3 covers 11 residues. Per germline, CDR1 SGDLS and CDR2 YYNGEE. CDR3 protein: CASGLGTALIF. The CDR3 bases are TGTGCCAGCGGATTGGGGACCGCTCTGATCTTC.

The rearrangement joins TRBV5-1 to TRBJ2-5, with TRBD2 identical over 13 bases. The CDR3 runs 18 residues. Trimming at V came to 7 bases and at J to 6 bases, leaving 18 bases not matched to a gene. CDR1 is SGHRS, CDR2 YFSETQ, per germline. Here the CDR3 reads CASDRGTSGGALVKTQYF. CDR3 sequence (DNA): TGCGCCAGCGACCGAGGAACTAGCGGGGGGGCTTTGGTGAAGACCCAGTACTTC.

This clonotype occurred many times. CDR3 residues: CASNQGQNRNTEAFF. As DNA, the CDR3 is TGTGCCAGCAACCAAGGGCAGAATCGGAACACTGAAGCTTTCTTT. The V call is TRBV6-1, the J call TRBJ1-1; D is uncertain. The CDR3 runs to 15 residues. Germline-derived CDR1 and CDR2 are MNHNS and SASEGT. Trimming stripped 7 bases from V and 1 base from J, with 16 bases between.

This clonotype came up a few times. V is TRBV4-1 and J is TRBJ1-5; possible D gene TRBD1, 5 bases. The CDR3 extends over 15 amino acids. Trimming pared 2 bases from V and 5 bases from J, leaving 13 bases between. Per the germline V gene, CDR1 is MGHRA and CDR2 is YSYEKL. CDR3 amino acids: CASSQRPGVDQPQHF. As DNA, the CDR3 is TGCGCCAGCAGCCAACGTCCGGGGGTCGATCAGCCCCAGCATTTT.

CDR3 sequence (DNA): TGTGCCAGCAGTCGACCAGGGACTCCTAATGAGCAGTTCTTC. Translated, it gives CASSRPGTPNEQFF. The gene calls are TRBV6-2 or TRBV6-3 and TRBJ2-1, with D maybe TRBD2 (6 bases). Germline CDR1 reads MNHEY; CDR2 reads SVGEGT. Deletions cut 5 bases from V and 7 bases from J, with 15 bases between. The CDR3 is made up of 14 amino acids.

This clonotype has more than one count but fewer than ten. The CDR3 DNA reads TGCAGTGCTAGACGTCGGGCGGGGAGCTCCTACGAGCAGTACTTC. Translating gives CSARRRAGSSYEQYF. The chain carries TRBV20-1 and TRBJ2-7; possibly TRBD2 for D (6 bases). In germline, CDR1 is DFQATT, CDR2 SNEGSKA (reference sequence). V lost 2 bases and J lost 0, with 14 bases in between. The CDR3 length is 15 residues.

The CDR3 spells CAAGTTYNEQFF. The CDR3 DNA reads TGTGCCGCCGGGACAACCTACAATGAGCAGTTCTTC. The chain couples TRBV6-2 or TRBV6-3 to TRBJ2-1, with TRBD1 as a possible D gene (6 bases). This CDR3 is 12 amino acids long. In germline, CDR1 is MNHEY, CDR2 SVGEGT. Deletions cut 11 bases from V and 2 bases from J, with 10 bases between.

V and J are TRBV7-2 and TRBJ2-7; 8 positions agree with TRBD1. Per the germline V gene, CDR1 is SGHTA and CDR2 is FQGNSA. This CDR3 spans 14 amino acids. J gave up 2 bases and V 5 bases, and 5 bases lay outside the gene matches. The CDR3 DNA reads as TGTGCCAGCAGCCGGGACAGGTATACCTACGAGCAGTACTTC. Its protein product is CASSRDRYTYEQYF.

The chain joins TRBV19 to TRBJ1-2, with TRBD1 identical over 7 bases. There are 12 residues in the CDR3. J was trimmed by 5 bases and V by 9 bases; bases with no gene match: 6. Germline V CDR1 and CDR2: LNHDA, SQIVND (reference sequence). The CDR3 sequence is CASGTEGYGYTF. The CDR3 DNA is TGTGCCAGCGGGACAGAGGGATATGGCTACACCTTC.

This sequence joins TRBV2 and TRBJ1-1, with D unresolved. V dropped 5 bases and J dropped 8 bases, with 12 bases sitting between them. The CDR3 runs to 12 residues. Germline CDR1 reads SNHLY; CDR2 reads FYNNEI. In DNA, the CDR3 is TGTGCCAGCAGTCCGATCCCAAACGAAGCTTTCTTT. Amino acid sequence: CASSPIPNEAFF.

The table lists this clonotype with a few counts. This chain joins TRBV6-1 and TRBJ2-7, with D possibly matching TRBD2 (5 bases). The CDR3 is 15 residues long. V lost 7 bases, J lost 0 bases, and 16 bases lay in between. Germline V gives CDR1 MNHNS, CDR2 SASEGT. The CDR3: CASTPGVGSSYEQYF. CDR3 DNA: TGTGCCAGCACCCCCGGGGTGGGCAGCTCCTACGAGCAGTACTTC.

This clonotype was picked up a small number of times. The chain combines TRBV27 with TRBJ2-3; D uncertain. Trimming cost V 3 bases and J 1 base, with 5 bases left between them. The CDR3 is made up of 13 amino acids. Germline CDR1 MNHEY, CDR2 SMNVEV (reference sequence). CDR3 sequence: CASSFWGTDTQYF. The CDR3 DNA follows: TGTGCCAGCAGTTTTTGGGGCACAGATACGCAGTATTTT.

This clonotype was seen only a few times. CDR3 in DNA: TGCAGTGCTAGAGTGGGACAGGCCTTTGGTGAGACCCAGTACTTC. Its protein is CSARVGQAFGETQYF. The V and J genes are TRBV20-1 and TRBJ2-5, with TRBD1 identical over 8 bases. CDR1 DFQATT and CDR2 SNEGSKA come from the germline V gene (reference sequence). The CDR3 consists of 15 residues. Germline trimming cut 1 base from V and 5 bases from J; bases unmatched to any gene: 9.

Of note for this clonotype: The final CDR3 position lacks the conserved phenylalanine or tryptophan, pointing to a likely read error. No DNA is shown, since the ends of the CDR3 on it are uncertain; the CDR3 is the one TCRdb lists. J is TRBJ2-7 and V is TRBV3-1; TRBD1 reflects the table's D call only, with no check against the DNA. The CDR3 region is 13 residues in length, termini included. Germline V gives CDR1 LGHDT, CDR2 YNNKEL (reference sequence). CDR3 loop: CASSQAPGWGVSI.

This clonotype was observed a handful of times. This sequence joins TRBV3-1 and TRBJ1-2; D is unclear. The CDR3 consists of 14 residues. Trimming cost V 0 bases and J 4 bases, with 9 bases left between them. Germline loops: CDR1 LGHDT, CDR2 YNNKEL (reference sequence). DNA for the CDR3: TGTGCCAGCAGCCAAGATAGCTCGGGCTATGGCTACACCTTC. Amino acid sequence: CASSQDSSGYGYTF.

The genes are TRBV7-2 and TRBJ2-7, with 7 bases matching TRBD2. The CDR3 totals 14 residues. The germline gives CDR1 SGHTA, CDR2 FQGNSA. V was pared by 2 bases and J by 4 bases, with 5 bases of the junction left unmatched. The CDR3 DNA reads TGTGCCAGCAGCTTAAACGGGAGGACTTACGAGCAGTACTTC. It yields the protein CASSLNGRTYEQYF.

The chain employs TRBV20-1 and TRBJ2-3, with 8 bases fitting TRBD1. The CDR3 spans 15 residues. The germline gives CDR1 DFQATT, CDR2 SNEGSKA (reference sequence). With V trimmed by 6 bases and J by 6 bases, 14 bases remained unmatched. In nucleotides, the CDR3 is TGCAGTGCCTCTTATCCCGGACAGGGCAAGGATACGCAGTATTTT. Protein product: CSASYPGQGKDTQYF.

This clonotype was picked up a small number of times. This chain joins TRBV10-3 and TRBJ2-7; D is possibly TRBD2 (6 bases). The CDR3 is 15 amino acids. V was pared by 0 bases and J by 3 bases, with 12 bases between. Germline V gene lookup returns CDR1 ENHRY and CDR2 SYGVKD. CDR3 sequence: CAISESGTPVYEQYF. DNA for the CDR3: TGTGCCATCAGTGAGTCGGGGACTCCCGTCTACGAGCAGTACTTC.

This clonotype was seen only a few times. The rearrangement uses TRBV20-1 and TRBJ2-5, with D maybe TRBD2 (7 bases). With 6 bases removed from V and 5 bases from J, the gap between germline ends came to 22 bases. The CDR3 covers 15 residues. Germline V CDR1 and CDR2: DFQATT, SNEGSKA (reference sequence). CDR3 region: CSAQRNREGGETQYF. CDR3 coding DNA: TGCAGTGCACAAAGGAACAGGGAGGGAGGGGAGACCCAGTACTTC.

The chain joins TRBV7-8 to TRBJ2-5; the D is unclear. The CDR3 has 16 amino acids. The V and J ends lost 3 bases and 5 bases respectively, with 19 bases between them. The germline gives CDR1 SGHVS, CDR2 FQNEAQ. CDR3 nucleotides: TGTGCCAGCAGCTTTACCCTGACCGTAACAAGGGAGACCCAGTACTTC. Protein sequence: CASSFTLTVTRETQYF.

The chain has TRBV20-1 and TRBJ2-1; D might be TRBD2 (6 bases). V lost 5 bases to trimming and J lost 0 bases, with 11 bases between them. The germline CDR1 and CDR2 sequences are DFQATT and SNEGSKA (reference sequence). The CDR3 totals 14 residues. The DNA for the CDR3 is TGCAGTGCTGGCCGGGGGAGCTCCTACAATGAGCAGTTCTTC. Translation gives CSAGRGSSYNEQFF.

V and J are TRBV7-7 and TRBJ2-5; TRBD1 agrees at 9 bases. Germline V gives CDR1 SSHAT, CDR2 FNYEAQ (reference sequence). Trimming removed 5 bases from V and 5 bases from J; junction bases left unmatched: 15. The CDR3 length is 17 residues. The CDR3 nucleotides read TGTGCCAGCAGCGCCGGGACAGGGTTCTGGACGGGGGAGACCCAGTACTTC. It codes for CASSAGTGFWTGETQYF.

This clonotype has just a few counts. The rearrangement links TRBV10-3 to TRBJ2-5, with 9 bases aligning to TRBD1. V was pared by 6 bases and J by 3 bases, with 2 bases of the junction left unmatched. Per germline, CDR1 ENHRY and CDR2 SYGVKD. The CDR3 has 13 residues. The CDR3, as DNA: TGTGCCATCAGCAGGACAGGGGAAGAGACCCAGTACTTC. Its protein is CAISRTGEETQYF.

J is TRBJ1-6 and V is TRBV2, with D unclear. Trimming removed 10 bases from V and 9 bases from J, with 16 bases in between. Germline V gene lookup returns CDR1 SNHLY and CDR2 FYNNEI. The length of the CDR3 is 13 residues. CDR3 DNA: TGTGCCATCCTAATCGGTGAGGGTTCACCCCTCCACTTT. As protein: CAILIGEGSPLHF. Supplemented by reference TRBV2 and TRBJ1-6, the full variable domain reads EPEVTQTPSHQVTQMGQEVILRCVPISNHLYFYWYRQILGQKVEFLVSFYNNEISEKSEIFDDQFSVERPDGSNFTLKIRSTKLEDSAMYFCAILIGEGSPLHFGNGTRLTVT.

This clonotype was counted a few times. The chain couples TRBV3-1 to TRBJ2-5; TRBD2 matches 7 bases. The CDR3 is made up of 17 amino acids. The V gene end was trimmed by 0 bases and the J gene end by 2 bases; junction bases not matched to a gene: 9. The germline V gene has CDR1 LGHDT and CDR2 YNNKEL (reference sequence). DNA of the CDR3: TGTGCCAGCAGCCAAGATCCCCTAGCGGAGATACAAGAGACCCAGTACTTC. It encodes CASSQDPLAEIQETQYF.

The J gene is TRBJ2-2, the V gene TRBV19; D may be TRBD1 (6 bases). Looked up from germline, CDR1 is LNHDA and CDR2 is SQIVND (reference sequence). Deletions cut 5 bases from V and 2 bases from J, with 9 bases between. This CDR3 contains 14 residues. The CDR3 reads CASSGGLNTGELFF. In nucleotides, the CDR3 is TGTGCCAGTAGTGGGGGCCTTAACACCGGGGAGCTGTTTTTT.